The 31 T cell receptor beta chains in this list originate from one sample, sequenced in a study of T cells after yellow fever vaccination. TCRdb ran MiXCR on the 5' RACE reads and lists one entry per CDR3 protein. Of more than 350,000 distinct CDR3 sequences listed, 11% are singletons. This specimen consisted of PBMCs, obtained on the day of the first yellow fever vaccination. The receptor source for this set is a man younger than 35 who received the YFV17D yellow fever vaccine.

This chain uses TRBV9 with TRBJ2-1; 11 positions match TRBD2. This CDR3 contains 18 residues. V trimming: 0 bases; J trimming: 5 bases; junction bases outside the gene matches: 10. Germline V lookup: CDR1 SGDLS, CDR2 YYNGEE. In DNA, the CDR3 is TGTGCCAGCAGCGTAGTAGGGACTAGCGGTCCCCTTCACAATGAGCAGTTCTTC. Its protein product is CASSVVGTSGPLHNEQFF.

This clonotype was detected a few times. V usage is TRBV5-1 and J usage is TRBJ2-5; D is possibly TRBD1 (5 bases). V was shortened by 2 bases and J by 2 bases, with 13 bases between the two germline ends. The CDR3 totals 15 residues. The germline gives CDR1 SGHRS, CDR2 YFSETQ. Written as DNA, the CDR3 is TGCGCCAGCAGCTTCGAAAGGGGCCGTCAAGAGACCCAGTACTTC. Its translation: CASSFERGRQETQYF.

This clonotype has a handful of counts. The chain uses TRBV29-1 and TRBJ2-5; unclear D gene. V shed 3 bases and J shed 2 bases, with 10 bases lying between them. CDR3 size: 13 residues. From germline, CDR1 is SQVTM and CDR2 ANQGSEA. The CDR3 sequence is CSVDSLDQETQYF. The CDR3, as DNA: TGCAGCGTTGACTCACTTGATCAAGAGACCCAGTACTTC.

This clonotype has only a few counts. V is TRBV7-9 and J is TRBJ1-2, with D hard to call. CDR3 size: 13 residues. The V gene's germline CDR1 is SEHNR and CDR2 FQNEAQ (reference sequence). Trimming removed 5 bases from V and 2 bases from J, with 9 bases in between. The CDR3 DNA follows: TGTGCCAGCAGCAAGGACGGAAACTATGGCTACACCTTC. It codes for CASSKDGNYGYTF.

Only a few counts were recorded for this clonotype. The genes are TRBV29-1 and TRBJ2-7; 13 positions agree with TRBD2. Looked up from germline, CDR1 is SQVTM and CDR2 is ANQGSEA. This CDR3 is 12 amino acids long. The J segment lost 6 bases and the V segment lost 7 bases, leaving 3 bases of the junction unmatched. The DNA of the CDR3 is TGCAGCGCGGGACTAGCGGGGTTCGAGCAGTACTTC. Protein: CSAGLAGFEQYF.

This clonotype was counted only a few times. The chain recombines TRBV7-6 with TRBJ1-1, with TRBD1 identical over 9 bases. The CDR3 covers 14 residues. CDR1 and CDR2 (germline): SGHVS, FNYEAQ. The V and J ends lost 1 base and 6 bases, in that order; junction bases with no gene match: 3. CDR3 in DNA: TGTGCCAGCAGCTTAGAGGACAGGGGAGCTGAAGCTTTCTTT. This sequence encodes CASSLEDRGAEAFF.

The chain couples TRBV28 to TRBJ2-2, with 11 bases identical to TRBD2. Losses at the gene ends were 5 bases for V and 7 bases for J; bases not matched to a gene: 3. The CDR3 contains 14 residues. From germline, CDR1 is MDHEN and CDR2 SYDVKM. CDR3 nucleotides: TGTGCCAGCAGTCTTACTAGCGGGGGCGGGGAGCTGTTTTTT. Its protein product is CASSLTSGGGELFF.

This clonotype was recorded at least ten times. The chain carries TRBV20-1 and TRBJ1-2; a possible D gene is TRBD1 (6 bases). Germline V gene lookup returns CDR1 DFQATT and CDR2 SNEGSKA (reference sequence). The CDR3 is made up of 14 amino acids. V was cut by 3 bases and J by 10 bases, with 21 bases left in between. The chain's CDR3 is CSASLTLEGDVYTF. The CDR3 nucleotides are TGCAGTGCTAGTCTTACCCTTGAGGGGGACGTCTACACCTTC.

Only a few counts were recorded for this clonotype. V usage is TRBV21-1 and J usage is TRBJ2-7; TRBD1, the table's D call, was not compared with the DNA. TRBV21-1 is annotated as a pseudogene. The CDR3 is 16 residues long. The CDR3 DNA sequence: TGTGCCAGCAGCCTCGACGGGGGACAGAACTCCTACGAGCAGTACTTC. It is translated as CASSLDGGQNSYEQYF.

The chain has TRBV12-3 or TRBV12-4 and TRBJ1-3; D is ambiguous. This CDR3 is built from 14 residues. Trimming removed 7 bases at V and 0 bases at J, with 10 bases between. CDR3: CASTIRLSGNTIYF. CDR3 nucleotides: TGTGCCAGCACCATTAGGCTCTCTGGAAACACCATATATTTT.

The rearrangement joins TRBV5-8 to TRBJ2-1, with 11 bases aligning to TRBD2. The trim removed 0 bases at V and 6 bases at J, leaving 8 bases unmatched. The germline V gene has CDR1 SGHTS and CDR2 YDEGEE. The CDR3 contains 17 residues. The CDR3 nucleotides read TGTGCCAGCAGCTTGGCCGGTAGACTAGCGGGGAGCAATGAGCAGTTCTTC. Residues: CASSLAGRLAGSNEQFF.

The chain combines TRBV20-1 with TRBJ2-5, with TRBD2 matching 7 bases. This CDR3 spans 16 amino acids. Germline-derived CDR1 and CDR2 are DFQATT and SNEGSKA (reference sequence). The junction had 15 bases not matched to a gene; V was cut back by 6 bases and J by 2 bases. The CDR3 DNA sequence: TGCAGTGCCACATCGGGCGGGGGTCGGTTTCAAGAGACCCAGTACTTC. The encoded protein is CSATSGGGRFQETQYF.

Only a few counts were recorded for this clonotype. This chain joins TRBV10-1 and TRBJ2-1; either TRBD1 or TRBD2 may supply D (5 bases each). The CDR3 totals 13 residues. V gave up 6 bases and J gave up 3 bases, with 9 bases separating them. Germline V lookup: CDR1 WNHNN, CDR2 SYGVQD (reference sequence). The CDR3 bases are TGCGCCAGCAGCGGGGACCGCTACAATGAGCAGTTCTTC. Translation gives CASSGDRYNEQFF.

The chain has TRBV6-6 and TRBJ2-3, with D perhaps TRBD2 (6 bases). Trimming took off 4 bases at V and 1 base at J, with 6 bases between the two ends. Germline values: CDR1 MNHNY, CDR2 SVGAGI (reference sequence). The CDR3 totals 13 residues. The CDR3 DNA reads TGTGCCAGCAGTTGGGGGGGCACAGATACGCAGTATTTT. Protein sequence: CASSWGGTDTQYF.

This clonotype was found many times. This sequence joins TRBV6-2 or TRBV6-3 and TRBJ2-4; D uncertain. Trimming removed 0 bases from V and 0 bases from J, with 9 bases in between. The CDR3 covers 16 residues. Per the germline V gene, CDR1 is MNHEY and CDR2 is SVGEGT. The CDR3 DNA reads TGTGCCAGCAGTTACTCCGGATTTCTAGCCAAAAACATTCAGTACTTC. Its translation is CASSYSGFLAKNIQYF.

This clonotype was counted ten times or more. As DNA, the CDR3 is TGTGCCAGCAGCACACTCAGGGGAGCCGCTGAAGCTTTCTTT. Residues: CASSTLRGAAEAFF. The rearrangement links TRBV7-8 to TRBJ1-1; the D gene is possibly TRBD1 (6 bases). V lost 5 bases, J lost 6 bases, and 16 bases lay in between. Germline CDR1 and CDR2: SGHVS and FQNEAQ. This CDR3 has 14 residues.

This clonotype came up many times. This rearrangement joins TRBV11-2 to TRBJ1-4; D is perhaps TRBD1 (5 bases). CDR3 length: 12 residues. CDR1 is SGHAT, CDR2 FQNNGV, per germline. The V end was cut by 2 bases, the J end by 10 bases, with 8 bases between. CDR3 coding DNA: TGTGCCAGCAGCTTACTGAGGGGAAAACTGTTTTTT. Amino acids: CASSLLRGKLFF. The full variable domain, in which reference TRBV11-2 and TRBJ1-4 provide the parts outside the CDR3, is EAGVAQSPRYKIIEKRQSVAFWCNPISGHATLYWYQQILGQGPKLLIQFQNNGVVDDSQLPKDRFSAERLKGVDSTLKIQPAKLEDSAVYLCASSLLRGKLFFGSGTQLSVL.

The chain couples TRBV6-5 to TRBJ1-2, with D possibly being TRBD1 (6 bases). The CDR3 covers 15 residues. The ends were cut back, 2 bases at V and 4 bases at J, with 14 bases in the middle. The germline V gene has CDR1 MNHEY and CDR2 SVGAGI. The CDR3 region is CASSYQPGAAYGYTF. The CDR3 region has the DNA TGTGCCAGCAGTTACCAGCCGGGGGCTGCCTATGGCTACACCTTC.

The rearrangement uses TRBV6-5 and TRBJ1-6, with D possibly matching TRBD1 (6 bases). The CDR3 has 14 amino acids. V lost 8 bases, J lost 9 bases, and 17 bases lay in between. Germline lookup yields CDR1 MNHEY and CDR2 SVGAGI. The CDR3 region has the DNA TGTGCCAGCCTTACCGGGACATTCTTTTCACCCCTCCACTTT. It translates to CASLTGTFFSPLHF.

This sequence joins TRBV29-1 and TRBJ1-5; the D is unclear. The CDR3 has 13 residues. Trimming took 4 bases from V and 3 from J, leaving 10 bases between them. The V gene's germline CDR1 is SQVTM and CDR2 ANQGSEA. CDR3 in DNA: TGCAGCGTTGGTCAGACTTTCAATCAGCCCCAGCATTTT. This sequence encodes CSVGQTFNQPQHF.

This clonotype was picked up a small number of times. The rearrangement joins TRBV20-1 to TRBJ2-3; 15 nucleotides align to TRBD2. CDR1 DFQATT and CDR2 SNEGSKA come from the germline V gene (reference sequence). The V gene end was trimmed by 8 bases and the J gene end by 3 bases; junction bases not matched to a gene: 3. The CDR3 loop spans 14 amino acids. The CDR3 loop is CSWTSGGVTDTQYF. CDR3 coding DNA: TGCAGTTGGACTAGCGGGGGGGTGACAGATACGCAGTATTTT.

This clonotype showed up just a few times. The rearrangement joins TRBV12-3 or TRBV12-4 to TRBJ2-5; possibly TRBD1 for D (6 bases). The CDR3 is made up of 16 amino acids. The ends were cut back, 6 bases at V and 4 bases at J, with 21 bases in the middle. The CDR3 reads CASRPGDRQWVETQYF. The CDR3 coding sequence is TGTGCCAGCAGACCTGGAGACAGGCAATGGGTAGAGACCCAGTACTTC.

CDR3 sequence (DNA): TGTGCCAGCAGCTTGGTTGCCAAGGGGATAACCCAGTACTTC. As protein: CASSLVAKGITQYF. The rearrangement joins TRBV5-8 to TRBJ2-5; a possible D gene is TRBD1 (5 bases). V lost 0 bases, J lost 8 bases, and 14 bases lay in between. The CDR3 spans 14 residues. The germline CDR1 and CDR2 sequences are SGHTS and YDEGEE.

This clonotype was seen a few times. J is TRBJ1-6 and V is TRBV12-3 or TRBV12-4, with 9 bases matching TRBD1. The CDR3 has 14 residues. V shed 6 bases and J 7 bases; nucleotides not matched to a gene: 4. The CDR3 region has the DNA TGTGCCAGCAGACCCGGGACAGGGAATTCACCCCTCCACTTT. As protein: CASRPGTGNSPLHF.

The J gene is TRBJ2-1, the V gene TRBV5-1; D could derive from TRBD1 or TRBD2 (5 bases each). CDR1 is SGHRS and CDR2 is YFSETQ in the germline V gene. V was pared by 0 bases and J by 9 bases, with 19 bases between. The CDR3 contains 16 residues. The CDR3 region has the DNA TGCGCCAGCAGCTTGGCGTGGGGACCGTACAATGGTGAGCAGTTCTTC. The encoded protein is CASSLAWGPYNGEQFF. Based on the CDR3 plus reference TRBV5-1 and TRBJ2-1, the full variable domain is KAGVTQTPRYLIKTRGQQVTLSCSPISGHRSVSWYQQTPGQGLQFLFEYFSETQRNKGNFPGRFSGRQFSNSRSEMNVSTLELGDSALYLCASSLAWGPYNGEQFFGPGTRLTVL.

The V call is TRBV7-2, the J call TRBJ2-7; D is ambiguous. The CDR3 consists of 15 residues. The germline V gene has CDR1 SGHTA and CDR2 FQGNSA. Trimming pared 4 bases from V and 3 bases from J, leaving 16 bases between. In nucleotides, the CDR3 is TGTGCCAGCAGCTCGGCGACGGACGGGTACTACGAGCAGTACTTC. The encoded protein is CASSSATDGYYEQYF.

This clonotype was counted a few times. The V call is TRBV5-1, the J call TRBJ2-3, with 9 bases that match TRBD2. J gave up 3 bases and V 0 bases, and 8 bases lay outside the gene matches. Per the germline V gene, CDR1 is SGHRS and CDR2 is YFSETQ. The CDR3 runs 17 residues. The CDR3 loop is CASSLGPRSGGTDTQYF. CDR3 nucleotides: TGCGCCAGCAGCTTGGGGCCTCGTAGCGGGGGAACAGATACGCAGTATTTT.

This clonotype was seen many times. The rearrangement uses TRBV5-1 and TRBJ2-1; the match to TRBD1 covers 9 bases. The CDR3 has 18 amino acids. Germline lookup yields CDR1 SGHRS and CDR2 YFSETQ. Unmatched junction bases numbered 15, after V lost 4 bases and J lost 4 bases. The DNA for the CDR3 is TGCGCCAGCAGCCGTGAACAGGGGGCCGCGAGAGGATACAATGAGCAGTTCTTC. Its translation is CASSREQGAARGYNEQFF.

The chain links TRBV27 to TRBJ2-7; 8 positions agree with TRBD1. CDR3 length: 14 residues. The V gene's germline CDR1 is MNHEY and CDR2 SMNVEV (reference sequence). V was pared by 5 bases and J by 0 bases, with 3 bases of the junction left unmatched. The CDR3 loop reads CASSTTGVSYEQYF. The CDR3 coding sequence is TGTGCCAGCAGTACGACAGGGGTCTCCTACGAGCAGTACTTC.

In its sample, this clonotype was seen a few times. This sequence joins TRBV12-3 or TRBV12-4 and TRBJ2-2; TRBD1 agrees at 10 bases. Losses at the gene ends were 6 bases for V and 7 bases for J; bases not matched to a gene: 5. CDR3 length: 14 residues. The CDR3 sequence: CASSRQGADGELFF. The DNA for the CDR3 is TGTGCCAGCAGCCGACAGGGGGCCGACGGGGAGCTGTTTTTT.

This clonotype was observed a few times. The chain has TRBV28 and TRBJ2-5, with 7 bases that match TRBD2. V trimming: 3 bases; J trimming: 7 bases; junction bases outside the gene matches: 5. The CDR3 has 13 amino acids. From germline, CDR1 is MDHEN and CDR2 SYDVKM. CDR3: CASSFLAAGTQYF. CDR3 in DNA: TGTGCCAGCAGTTTCCTAGCGGCTGGGACCCAGTACTTC.